This TCR beta chain was sequenced during a study of T cell changes during pregnancy in multiple sclerosis. TCRdb's table, derived via immunoSEQ multiplex PCR, lists solely in-frame clones and lacks some. This sample yields tens of thousands of clones, of which 90% to 95% are seen a single time; approximately 0.99% belongs to the top ten. J lost 4 bases, V lost 6 bases, and 12 bases had no gene match. Germline V CDR1 and CDR2: SQVTM, ANQGSEA. This CDR3 spans 15 amino acids. The sample consisted of peripheral blood, taken in the first trimester of pregnancy. The TCR sequence derives from a female donor with multiple sclerosis, enrolled in a pregnancy study. The genes are TRBV29-1 and TRBJ2-3; TRBD1 matches 8 bases. The CDR3 DNA is TGCAGCGTCTTGGAGGGCGGACAGGGTGCAGATACGCAGTATTTT. It translates to CSVLEGGQGADTQYF.